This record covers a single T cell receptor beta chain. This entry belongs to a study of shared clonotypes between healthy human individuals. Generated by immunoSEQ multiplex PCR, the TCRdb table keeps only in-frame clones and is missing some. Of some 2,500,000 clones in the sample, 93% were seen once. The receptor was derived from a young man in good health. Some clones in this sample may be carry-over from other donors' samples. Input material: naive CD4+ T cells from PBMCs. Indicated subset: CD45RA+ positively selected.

DNA of the CDR3: TGTGCCACTAAGCGGGAGGGCCTAAATGAGCAGTTCTTC. It translates to CATKREGLNEQFF. This chain uses TRBV18 with TRBJ2-1; 10 bases line up with TRBD2. The germline gives CDR1 KGHSH, CDR2 LQKENI. The CDR3 covers 13 residues. The junction had 7 bases not matched to a gene; V was cut back by 10 bases and J by 7 bases. The full variable domain, rest sourced from reference TRBV18 and TRBJ2-1, is NAGVMQNPRHLVRRRGQEARLRCSPMKGHSHVYWYRQLPEEGLKFMVYLQKENIIDESGMPKERFSAEFPKEGPSILRIQQVVRGDSAAYFCATKREGLNEQFFGPGTRLTVL.